The source of this TCR beta chain is a study of cytomegalovirus exposure and HLA in healthy donors. CDR3 length: 15 residues. V gave up 0 bases and J gave up 4 bases; unmatched junction bases: 2. Germline CDR1 reads SGDLS; CDR2 reads YYNGEE. This clone was counted a few times. Primers included in the PCR were 60 Vbeta and 13 Jbeta primers. Repertoires were generated with immunoSEQ multiplex PCR, while TCRdb's copy carries only in-frame clones and drops some. This table has 120,000 or so clones, more than 55% appearing once. Sequenced material: PBMCs. This receptor was identified in a man between 18 and 35 years old in good health and CMV-seronegative. V and J are TRBV9 and TRBJ2-3; TRBD1 aligns across 10 bases. In DNA form, the CDR3 reads TGTGCCAGCAGCGTAGACGACAGGGGGCCAGATACGCAGTATTTT. Residues: CASSVDDRGPDTQYF.